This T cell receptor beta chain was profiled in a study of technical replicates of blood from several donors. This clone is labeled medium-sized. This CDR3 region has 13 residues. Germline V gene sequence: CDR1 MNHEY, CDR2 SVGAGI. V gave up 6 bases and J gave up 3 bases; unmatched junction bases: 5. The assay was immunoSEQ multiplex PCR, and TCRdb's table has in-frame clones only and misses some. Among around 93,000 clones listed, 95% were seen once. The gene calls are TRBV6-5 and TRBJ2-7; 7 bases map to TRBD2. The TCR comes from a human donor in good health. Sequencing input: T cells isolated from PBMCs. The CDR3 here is CASRGGDNYEQYF. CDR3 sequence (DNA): TGTGCCAGCAGGGGGGGGGATAACTACGAGCAGTACTTC.